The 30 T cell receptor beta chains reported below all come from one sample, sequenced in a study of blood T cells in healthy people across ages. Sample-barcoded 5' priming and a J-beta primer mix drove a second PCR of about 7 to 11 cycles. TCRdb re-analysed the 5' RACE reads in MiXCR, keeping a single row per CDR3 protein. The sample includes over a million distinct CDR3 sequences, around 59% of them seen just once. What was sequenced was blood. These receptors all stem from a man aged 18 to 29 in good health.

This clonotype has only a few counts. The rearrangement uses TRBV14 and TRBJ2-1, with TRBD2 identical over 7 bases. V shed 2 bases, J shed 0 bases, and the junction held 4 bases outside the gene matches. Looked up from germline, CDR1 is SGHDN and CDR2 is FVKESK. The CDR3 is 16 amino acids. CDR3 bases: TGTGCCAGCAGCCAAAAGGAGCGGGGCTCCTACAATGAGCAGTTCTTC. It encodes CASSQKERGSYNEQFF.

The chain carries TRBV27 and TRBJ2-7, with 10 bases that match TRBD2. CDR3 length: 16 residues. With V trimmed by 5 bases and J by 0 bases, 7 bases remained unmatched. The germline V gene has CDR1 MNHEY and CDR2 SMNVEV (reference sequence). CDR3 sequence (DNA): TGTGCCAGCAGTCCCCTAGCGGGGGCTCTCTCCTACGAGCAGTACTTC. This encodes CASSPLAGALSYEQYF.

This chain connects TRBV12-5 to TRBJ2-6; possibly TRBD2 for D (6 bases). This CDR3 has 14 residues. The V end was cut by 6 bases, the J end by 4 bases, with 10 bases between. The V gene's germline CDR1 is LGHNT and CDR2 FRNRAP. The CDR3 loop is CASGEGSGANVLTF. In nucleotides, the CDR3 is TGTGCTAGTGGGGAGGGGTCCGGGGCCAACGTCCTGACTTTC.

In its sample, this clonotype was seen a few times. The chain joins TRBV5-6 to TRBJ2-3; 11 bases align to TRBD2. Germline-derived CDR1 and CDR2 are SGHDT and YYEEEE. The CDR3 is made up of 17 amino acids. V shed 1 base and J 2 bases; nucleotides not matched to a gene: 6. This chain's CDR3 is CASSLWDSGGATDTQYF. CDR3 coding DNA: TGTGCCAGCAGCTTGTGGGATAGCGGGGGGGCCACAGATACGCAGTATTTT.

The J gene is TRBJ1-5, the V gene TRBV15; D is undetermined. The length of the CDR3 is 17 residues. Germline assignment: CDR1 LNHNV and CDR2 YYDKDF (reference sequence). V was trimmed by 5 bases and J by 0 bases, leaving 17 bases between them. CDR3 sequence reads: CATSSRNQDDSNQPQHF. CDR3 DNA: TGTGCCACCAGCTCGAGGAACCAGGACGATAGCAATCAGCCCCAGCATTTT. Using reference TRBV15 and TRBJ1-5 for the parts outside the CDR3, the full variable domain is DAMVIQNPRYQVTQFGKPVTLSCSQTLNHNVMYWYQQKSSQAPKLLFHYYDKDFNNEADTPDNFQSRRPNTSFCFLDIRSPGLGDTAMYLCATSSRNQDDSNQPQHFGDGTRLSIL.

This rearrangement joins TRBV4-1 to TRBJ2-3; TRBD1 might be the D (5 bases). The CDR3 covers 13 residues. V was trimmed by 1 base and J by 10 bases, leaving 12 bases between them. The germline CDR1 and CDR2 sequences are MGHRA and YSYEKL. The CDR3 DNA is TGCGCCAGCAGCCAAGTCACAGGTAGTGCGCAGTATTTT. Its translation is CASSQVTGSAQYF.

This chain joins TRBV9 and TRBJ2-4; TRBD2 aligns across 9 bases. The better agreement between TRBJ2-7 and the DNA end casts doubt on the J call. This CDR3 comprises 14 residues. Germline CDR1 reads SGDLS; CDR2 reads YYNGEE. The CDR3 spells CASSVGLAAYEQYF. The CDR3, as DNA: TGTGCCAGCAGCGTGGGACTAGCAGCCTACGAGCAGTACTTC.

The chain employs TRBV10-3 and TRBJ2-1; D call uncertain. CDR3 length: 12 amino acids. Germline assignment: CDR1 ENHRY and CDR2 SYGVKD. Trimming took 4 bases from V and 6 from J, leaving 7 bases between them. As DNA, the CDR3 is TGTGCCATCAGTGTTGGTGGCAATGAGCAGTTCTTC. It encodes CAISVGGNEQFF.

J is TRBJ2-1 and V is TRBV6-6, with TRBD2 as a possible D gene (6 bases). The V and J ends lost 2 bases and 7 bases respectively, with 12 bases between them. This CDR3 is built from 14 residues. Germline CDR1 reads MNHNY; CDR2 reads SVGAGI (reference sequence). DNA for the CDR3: TGTGCCAGCAGTTACCTGGCGGGGAGGAATGAGCAGTTCTTC. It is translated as CASSYLAGRNEQFF.

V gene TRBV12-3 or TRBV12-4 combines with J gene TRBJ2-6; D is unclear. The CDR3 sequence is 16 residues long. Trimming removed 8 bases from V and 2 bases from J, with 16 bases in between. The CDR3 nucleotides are TGTGCCAGCCCTCCAGCTCTCGGAGCTGGGGCCAACGTCCTGACTTTC. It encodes CASPPALGAGANVLTF.

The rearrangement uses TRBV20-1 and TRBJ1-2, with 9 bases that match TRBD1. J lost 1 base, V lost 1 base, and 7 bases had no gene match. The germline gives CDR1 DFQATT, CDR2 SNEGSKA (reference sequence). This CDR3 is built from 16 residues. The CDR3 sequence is CSARGVRDRDNYGYTF. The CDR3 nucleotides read TGCAGTGCTAGAGGGGTACGGGACAGGGATAACTATGGCTACACCTTC.

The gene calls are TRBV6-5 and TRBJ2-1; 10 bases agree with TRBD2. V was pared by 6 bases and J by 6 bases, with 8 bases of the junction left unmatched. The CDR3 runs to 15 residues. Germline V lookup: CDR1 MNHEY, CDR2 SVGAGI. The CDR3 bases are TGTGCCAGCAGCCTAAGCGGGGGGGAGGTCAATGAGCAGTTCTTC. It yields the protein CASSLSGGEVNEQFF.

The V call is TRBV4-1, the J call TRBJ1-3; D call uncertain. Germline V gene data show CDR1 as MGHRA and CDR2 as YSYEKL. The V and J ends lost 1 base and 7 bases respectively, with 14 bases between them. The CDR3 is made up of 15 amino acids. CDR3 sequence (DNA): TGCGCCAGCAGCCAAGGTCTATTCAGTGGTAACACCATATATTTT. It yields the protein CASSQGLFSGNTIYF.

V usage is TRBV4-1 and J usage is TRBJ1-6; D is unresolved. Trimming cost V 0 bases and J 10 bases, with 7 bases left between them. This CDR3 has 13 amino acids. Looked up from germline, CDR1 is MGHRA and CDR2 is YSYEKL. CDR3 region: CASSQDQKSPLHF. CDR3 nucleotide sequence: TGCGCCAGCAGCCAAGATCAAAAGTCACCCCTCCACTTT.

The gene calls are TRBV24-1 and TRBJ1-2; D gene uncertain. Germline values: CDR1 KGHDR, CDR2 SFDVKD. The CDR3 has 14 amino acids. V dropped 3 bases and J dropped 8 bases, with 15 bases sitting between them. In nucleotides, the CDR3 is TGTGCCACCAGTGATCGCGGCCCCCTGCGGGGCTACACCTTC. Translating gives CATSDRGPLRGYTF.

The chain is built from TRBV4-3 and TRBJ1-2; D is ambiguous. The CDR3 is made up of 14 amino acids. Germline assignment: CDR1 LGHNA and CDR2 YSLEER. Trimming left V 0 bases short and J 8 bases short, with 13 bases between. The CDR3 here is CASSQDELKLGYTF. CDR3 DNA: TGCGCCAGCAGCCAAGATGAATTAAAGCTGGGCTACACCTTC.

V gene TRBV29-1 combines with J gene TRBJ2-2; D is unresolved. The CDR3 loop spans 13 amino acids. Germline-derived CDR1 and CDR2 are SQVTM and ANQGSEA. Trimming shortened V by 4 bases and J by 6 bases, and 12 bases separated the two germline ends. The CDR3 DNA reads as TGCAGCGTTGGCCGAGATCGGTCCGGGGAGCTGTTTTTT. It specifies CSVGRDRSGELFF.

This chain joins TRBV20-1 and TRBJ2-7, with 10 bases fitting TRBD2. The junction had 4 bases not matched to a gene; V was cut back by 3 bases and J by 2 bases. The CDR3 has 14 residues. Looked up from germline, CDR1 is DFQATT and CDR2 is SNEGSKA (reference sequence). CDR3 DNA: TGCAGTGCTAGGGCACTAGCGGGGCCCTACGAGCAGTACTTC. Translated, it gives CSARALAGPYEQYF.

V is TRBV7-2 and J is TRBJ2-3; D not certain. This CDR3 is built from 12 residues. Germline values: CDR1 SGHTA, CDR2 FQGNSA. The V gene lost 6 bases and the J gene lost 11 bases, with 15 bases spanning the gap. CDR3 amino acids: CASSPAPREQYF. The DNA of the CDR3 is TGTGCCAGCAGTCCGGCCCCAAGGGAGCAGTATTTT.

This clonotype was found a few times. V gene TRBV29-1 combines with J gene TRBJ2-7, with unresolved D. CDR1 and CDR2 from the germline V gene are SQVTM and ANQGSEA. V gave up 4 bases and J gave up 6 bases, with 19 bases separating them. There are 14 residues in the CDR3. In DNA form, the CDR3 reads TGCAGCGTTGGTTTAGGTCTAGGTGAATCCGAGCAGTACTTC. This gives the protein CSVGLGLGESEQYF.

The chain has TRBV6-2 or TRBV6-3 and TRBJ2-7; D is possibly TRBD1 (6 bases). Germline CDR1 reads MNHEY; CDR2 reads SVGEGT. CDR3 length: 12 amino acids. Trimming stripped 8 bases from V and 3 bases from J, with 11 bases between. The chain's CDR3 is CASGQTNYEQYF. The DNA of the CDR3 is TGTGCCAGCGGACAGACAAACTACGAGCAGTACTTC.

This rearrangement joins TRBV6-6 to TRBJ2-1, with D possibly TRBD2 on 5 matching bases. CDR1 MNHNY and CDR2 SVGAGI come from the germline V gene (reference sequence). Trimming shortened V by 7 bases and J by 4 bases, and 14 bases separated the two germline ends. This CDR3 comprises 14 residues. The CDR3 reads CASTRGTGYNEQFF. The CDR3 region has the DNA TGTGCCAGCACCCGGGGTACGGGTTACAATGAGCAGTTCTTC.

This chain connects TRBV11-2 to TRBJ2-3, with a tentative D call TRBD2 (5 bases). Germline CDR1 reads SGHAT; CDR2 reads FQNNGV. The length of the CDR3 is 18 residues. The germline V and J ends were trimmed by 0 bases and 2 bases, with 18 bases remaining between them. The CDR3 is CASSLDRLAPTYTDTQYF. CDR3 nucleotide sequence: TGTGCCAGCAGCTTAGACCGATTAGCGCCTACTTACACAGATACGCAGTATTTT.

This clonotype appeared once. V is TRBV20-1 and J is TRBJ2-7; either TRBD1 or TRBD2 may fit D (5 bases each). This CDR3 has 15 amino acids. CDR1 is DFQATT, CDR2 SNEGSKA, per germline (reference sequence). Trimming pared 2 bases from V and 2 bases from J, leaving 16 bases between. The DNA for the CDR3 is TGCAGTGCTAGACCCAGACTAAAGGGGCCCTACGAGCAGTACTTC. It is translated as CSARPRLKGPYEQYF.

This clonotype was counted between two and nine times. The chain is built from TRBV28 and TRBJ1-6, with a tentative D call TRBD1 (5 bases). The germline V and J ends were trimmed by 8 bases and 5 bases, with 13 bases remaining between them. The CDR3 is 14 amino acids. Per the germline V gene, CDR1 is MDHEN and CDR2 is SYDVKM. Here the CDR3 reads CASGPGRNNSPLHF. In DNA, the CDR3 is TGTGCCAGCGGACCGGGACGGAATAATTCACCCCTCCACTTT.

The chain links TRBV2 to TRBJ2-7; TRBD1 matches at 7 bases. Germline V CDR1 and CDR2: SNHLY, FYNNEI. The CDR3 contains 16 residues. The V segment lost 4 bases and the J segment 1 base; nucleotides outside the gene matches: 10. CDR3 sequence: CASSGTTGTNSYEQYF. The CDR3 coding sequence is TGTGCCAGCAGTGGCACGACAGGGACGAATTCCTACGAGCAGTACTTC.

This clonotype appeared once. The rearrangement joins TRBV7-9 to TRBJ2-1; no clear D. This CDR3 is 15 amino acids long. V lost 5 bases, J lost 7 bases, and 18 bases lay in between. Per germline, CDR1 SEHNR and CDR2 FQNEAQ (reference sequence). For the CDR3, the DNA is TGTGCCAGCAGCGAGACATTCGCCCCAATAAATGAGCAGTTCTTC. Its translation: CASSETFAPINEQFF. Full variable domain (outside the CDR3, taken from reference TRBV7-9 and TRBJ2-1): DTGVSQNPRHKITKRGQNVTFRCDPISEHNRLYWYRQTLGQGPEFLTYFQNEAQLEKSRLLSDRFSAERPKGSFSTLEIQRTEQGDSAMYLCASSETFAPINEQFFGPGTRLTVL.

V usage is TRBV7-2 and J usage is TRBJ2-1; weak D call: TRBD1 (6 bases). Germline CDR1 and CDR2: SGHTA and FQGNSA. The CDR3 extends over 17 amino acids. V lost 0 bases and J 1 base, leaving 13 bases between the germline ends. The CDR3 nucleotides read TGTGCCAGCAGCTTAGCGCTCGGGACAAGGTCCTACAATGAGCAGTTCTTC. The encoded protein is CASSLALGTRSYNEQFF.

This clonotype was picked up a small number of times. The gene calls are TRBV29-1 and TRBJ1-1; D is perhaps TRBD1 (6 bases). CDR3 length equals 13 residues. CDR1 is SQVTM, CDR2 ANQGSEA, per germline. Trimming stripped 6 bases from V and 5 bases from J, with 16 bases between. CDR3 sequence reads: CSVPKQGWTEAFF. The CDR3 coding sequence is TGCAGCGTCCCTAAACAGGGTTGGACTGAAGCTTTCTTT.

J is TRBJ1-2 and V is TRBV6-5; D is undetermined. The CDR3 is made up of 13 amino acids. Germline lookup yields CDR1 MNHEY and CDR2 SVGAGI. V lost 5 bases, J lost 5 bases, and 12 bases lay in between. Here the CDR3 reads CASSDGQPYGYTF. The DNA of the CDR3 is TGTGCCAGCAGTGACGGGCAGCCGTATGGCTACACCTTC.